The 20 T cell receptor beta chains presented below share a single source sample, sequenced in a study of T cell responses to AZD1222 COVID-19 vaccine. Some clones are missing from TCRdb's copy, which holds only in-frame ones; the method was immunoSEQ multiplex PCR. The table records about 54,000 clones, roughly 80% of them present only once. The sequencing used peripheral blood, collected on day 0 of AZD1222 vaccination. Every receptor here comes from an adult in good health.

This chain uses TRBV18 with TRBJ2-7; D assignment may be TRBD1 or TRBD2 (5 bases each). V was trimmed by 3 bases and J by 0 bases, leaving 9 bases between them. The germline CDR1 and CDR2 sequences are KGHSH and LQKENI. This CDR3 has 14 residues. The CDR3 nucleotides read TGTGCCAGCTCACCTGCAGGGAGCTCCTACGAGCAGTACTTC. Protein: CASSPAGSSYEQYF.

V usage is TRBV11-3 and J usage is TRBJ2-1, with 11 positions matching TRBD2. This CDR3 comprises 17 residues. Germline CDR1 reads SGHNT; CDR2 reads YENEEA. Trimming took 3 bases from V and 6 from J; bases not matched to a gene: 10. CDR3 in amino acids: CASSFGLAGGLGNEQFF. In DNA, the CDR3 is TGTGCCAGCAGCTTCGGTCTAGCGGGGGGCCTGGGCAATGAGCAGTTCTTC.

V gene TRBV27 combines with J gene TRBJ1-2, with TRBD1 as a possible D gene (5 bases). The V end lost 6 bases, the J end lost 3 bases, and 11 bases lay between the germline ends. CDR3 length equals 13 residues. Germline lookup yields CDR1 MNHEY and CDR2 SMNVEV (reference sequence). Here the CDR3 DNA reads TGTGCCAGCAGCCGGGACCTATACTATGGCTACACCTTC. This encodes CASSRDLYYGYTF.

The chain recombines TRBV6-2 or TRBV6-3 with TRBJ1-2, with D unresolved. Germline CDR1 MNHEY, CDR2 SVGEGT. Trimming removed 5 bases from V and 1 base from J, with 14 bases in between. CDR3 length: 15 residues. CDR3 nucleotide sequence: TGTGCCAGCAGTCACCGGGGAACTTATAACTATGGCTACACCTTC. This encodes CASSHRGTYNYGYTF.

The gene calls are TRBV28 and TRBJ1-5; possible D gene TRBD1, 5 bases. The V gene lost 6 bases and the J gene lost 4 bases, with 13 bases spanning the gap. This CDR3 is built from 14 residues. CDR1 is MDHEN and CDR2 is SYDVKM in the germline V gene. The CDR3 spells CASRSGGINQPQHF. The DNA of the CDR3 is TGTGCCAGCAGATCCGGGGGAATTAATCAGCCCCAGCATTTT. Full variable domain (outside the CDR3, taken from reference TRBV28 and TRBJ1-5): DVKVTQSSRYLVKRTGEKVFLECVQDMDHENMFWYRQDPGLGLRLIYFSYDVKMKEKGDIPEGYSVSREKKERFSLILESASTNQTSMYLCASRSGGINQPQHFGDGTRLSIL.

This chain links TRBV7-2 with TRBJ1-2; D is possibly TRBD1 (5 bases). The length of the CDR3 is 14 residues. V was pared by 4 bases and J by 2 bases, with 11 bases between. Germline V gene sequence: CDR1 SGHTA, CDR2 FQGNSA. The CDR3 coding sequence is TGTGCCAGCAGCTCGGGACGGGTCAACTATGGCTACACCTTC. Translating it yields CASSSGRVNYGYTF.

This clone occurred a few times. The chain joins TRBV4-1 to TRBJ2-1, with 8 bases lining up with TRBD1. Germline-derived CDR1 and CDR2 are MGHRA and YSYEKL. J gave up 6 bases and V 8 bases, and 9 bases lay outside the gene matches. This CDR3 has 14 residues. Written as DNA, the CDR3 is TGCGCCAGCTCCCAGGACAGGGCGGGCAATGAGCAGTTCTTC. It encodes CASSQDRAGNEQFF.

This chain joins TRBV4-3 and TRBJ1-1, with TRBD1 identical over 7 bases. The germline gives CDR1 LGHNA, CDR2 YSLEER. This CDR3 contains 19 residues. J gave up 5 bases and V 0 bases, and 18 bases lay outside the gene matches. The CDR3 bases are TGCGCCAGCAGCCAAGATCCGGACAGGCGAAACGGGCGAGGGACTGAAGCTTTCTTT. Protein product: CASSQDPDRRNGRGTEAFF.

This chain uses TRBV7-9 with TRBJ2-5; D remains unclear. CDR3 length: 13 residues. Trimming left V 4 bases short and J 5 bases short, with 11 bases between. CDR1 is SEHNR, CDR2 FQNEAQ, per germline (reference sequence). The CDR3 sequence is CASSSRAFETQYF. The CDR3 nucleotides read TGTGCCAGCAGCTCCCGGGCGTTTGAGACCCAGTACTTC.

The gene calls are TRBV5-1 and TRBJ1-1, with 7 nucleotides matching TRBD1. CDR3 length equals 15 residues. CDR1 and CDR2 from the germline V gene are SGHRS and YFSETQ. V trimming: 4 bases; J trimming: 2 bases; junction bases outside the gene matches: 8. The CDR3: CASSLTGQRNTEAFF. The CDR3, as DNA: TGCGCCAGCAGCCTAACGGGACAGAGAAACACTGAAGCTTTCTTT.

J is TRBJ2-1 and V is TRBV3-1 (or the pseudogene TRBV3-2), with no clear D. Trimming shortened V by 4 bases and J by 4 bases, and 14 bases separated the two germline ends. Germline V gives CDR1 LGHDT, CDR2 YNNKEL (reference sequence). This CDR3 spans 15 amino acids. The CDR3 nucleotides are TGTGCCAGCAGCCCATGGCAGGTCCCATACAATGAGCAGTTCTTC. It specifies CASSPWQVPYNEQFF.

The chain joins TRBV12-3 or TRBV12-4 to TRBJ1-6, with TRBD1 matching 12 bases. The CDR3 length is 13 residues. J gave up 9 bases and V 7 bases, and 1 base lay outside the gene matches. The CDR3, as DNA: TGTGCCAGCAAGGGACAGGGGGCTTCACCCCTCCACTTT. Its protein is CASKGQGASPLHF.

The chain combines TRBV24-1 with TRBJ1-4; D is possibly TRBD1 (5 bases). Germline CDR1 KGHDR, CDR2 SFDVKD. This CDR3 contains 16 residues. Trimming pared 0 bases from V and 9 bases from J, leaving 16 bases between. The CDR3 spells CATSDLLHRQFKKLFF. CDR3 in DNA: TGTGCCACCAGTGATTTGTTGCATCGACAGTTTAAAAAACTGTTTTTT.

The chain couples TRBV5-4 to TRBJ1-4; TRBD1 matches at 8 bases. The length of the CDR3 is 15 residues. V was clipped by 4 bases and J by 6 bases; unmatched bases: 8. Germline CDR1 reads SGHNT; CDR2 reads YYREEE (reference sequence). CDR3: CASSPGTGGYEKLFF. CDR3 in DNA: TGTGCCAGCAGCCCTGGGACAGGAGGGTATGAAAAACTGTTTTTT.

The V and J genes are TRBV24-1 and TRBJ2-1; 12 positions agree with TRBD2. J gave up 2 bases and V 5 bases, and 21 bases lay outside the gene matches. Germline V lookup: CDR1 KGHDR, CDR2 SFDVKD. This CDR3 is 22 amino acids long. The DNA of the CDR3 is TGTGCCACCAGTGCGGGGCAGGCAACAACTAGCGGGAGGAAGATAGCCTACAATGAGCAGTTCTTC. Its translation: CATSAGQATTSGRKIAYNEQFF.

In DNA, the CDR3 is TGTGCCTGGAGCGACAGGGGTTGGGATGGCTACACCTTC. It translates to CAWSDRGWDGYTF. V usage is TRBV30 and J usage is TRBJ1-2; TRBD1 matches 8 bases. Per the germline V gene, CDR1 is GTSNPN and CDR2 is SVGIG (reference sequence). Trimming took 3 bases from V and 6 from J; bases not matched to a gene: 6. The CDR3 spans 13 residues.

The chain carries TRBV19 and TRBJ1-2, with 9 nucleotides matching TRBD1. Germline CDR1 and CDR2: LNHDA and SQIVND (reference sequence). CDR3 size: 13 residues. The J segment lost 6 bases and the V segment lost 5 bases, leaving 4 bases of the junction unmatched. The CDR3 sequence is CASSRRQGDGYTF. CDR3 DNA: TGTGCCAGTAGTCGGAGACAGGGGGATGGCTACACCTTC.

The V call is TRBV9, the J call TRBJ2-1; 14 nucleotides align to TRBD2. J was trimmed by 6 bases and V by 4 bases; bases with no gene match: 6. The CDR3 extends over 16 amino acids. Germline V gene sequence: CDR1 SGDLS, CDR2 YYNGEE. This chain's CDR3 is CASSLRLAGGPNEQFF. Here the CDR3 DNA reads TGTGCCAGCAGCCTCCGACTAGCGGGGGGGCCCAATGAGCAGTTCTTC.

V is TRBV18 and J is TRBJ2-2; D not resolved. CDR3 length: 13 amino acids. Germline values: CDR1 KGHSH, CDR2 LQKENI. Trimming pared 1 base from V and 8 bases from J, leaving 8 bases between. The CDR3 loop reads CASSPLDRGELFF. The DNA for the CDR3 is TGTGCCAGCTCACCACTCGATAGAGGGGAGCTGTTTTTT.

There are a few counts of this clone. The chain has TRBV27 and TRBJ2-7, with D hard to call. In germline, CDR1 is MNHEY, CDR2 SMNVEV (reference sequence). CDR3 length equals 13 residues. V was clipped by 8 bases and J by 3 bases, with 14 bases between them. DNA for the CDR3: TGTGCCAGCCGTTCGAGCGCGCTCTACGAGCAGTACTTC. Protein: CASRSSALYEQYF.